This T cell receptor (beta chain) came from a study of blood T cell repertoires in COVID-19. Study-wide context: Nucleic acid was either cDNA or gDNA, and it came from T cells, B-cell-depleted T cells, or PBMCs.

The CDR3 sequence is 15 residues long. The V and J ends lost 2 bases and 4 bases respectively, with 14 bases between them. Germline lookup yields CDR1 SNHLY and CDR2 FYNNEI. Only in-frame clones appear in the TCRdb table, and some are missing; sequencing was by immunoSEQ multiplex PCR. There are over 200,000 clones in the sample; about 83% occur only once, and about 2.3% lies in the top ten. Sequenced input: peripheral blood. The clonotype originates from a woman between 40 and 55 years old with active or convalescent COVID-19. The J gene is TRBJ2-5, the V gene TRBV2; TRBD1 is a possible D gene (6 bases). CDR3 DNA sequence: TGTGCCAGCAGTGAACCCTTACAGGGTTTAGAGACCCAGTACTTC. Its translation: CASSEPLQGLETQYF.